This T cell receptor (beta chain) originates from a study of vaccination effects on CD4 cells after COVID-19. The wider study: Post-vaccine sampling occurred a median 72 days after the second dose.

When around 9 days of culture had elapsed, CD4+ T cells were isolated. PCR confirmed that the person was infected with SARS-CoV-2 between March and December 2020. Participants each got two BNT162b2 or mRNA-1273 vaccine doses. Germline CDR1 and CDR2: LGHNA and YNFKEQ. This CDR3 is 17 amino acids long. The V end lost 1 base, the J end lost 3 bases, and 19 bases lay between the germline ends. Regarding this clone: No antigen is known for it.

Some clones are missing from TCRdb's copy, which holds only in-frame ones; the method was immunoSEQ multiplex PCR. The sample has about 44,000 clones, over 65% seen once. The starting material was CD4+ T cells from PBMCs cultured without peptide, obtained after COVID-19 vaccination. The chain couples TRBV4-2 to TRBJ2-7; a weak D match, TRBD2 (5 bases). The receptor comes from a human donor who had a prior SARS-CoV-2 infection. The CDR3 DNA follows: TGTGCCAGCAGCCAAGTTTTTAAAGCGGCCGACGGCTACGAGCAGTACTTC. Its translation is CASSQVFKAADGYEQYF.